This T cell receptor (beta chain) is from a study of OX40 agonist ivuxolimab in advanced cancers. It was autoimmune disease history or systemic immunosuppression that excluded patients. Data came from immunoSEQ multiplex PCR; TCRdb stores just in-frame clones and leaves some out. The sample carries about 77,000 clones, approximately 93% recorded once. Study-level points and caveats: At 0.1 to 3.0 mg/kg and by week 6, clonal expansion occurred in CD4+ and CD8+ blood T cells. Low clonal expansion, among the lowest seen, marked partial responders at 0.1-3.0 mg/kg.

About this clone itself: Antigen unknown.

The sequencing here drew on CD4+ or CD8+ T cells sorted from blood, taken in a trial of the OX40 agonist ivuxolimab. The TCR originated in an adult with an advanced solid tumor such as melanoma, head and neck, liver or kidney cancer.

As DNA, the CDR3 is TGCGCCAGCAGCCCCCGACCAGGTCCCCAAGAGACCCAGTACTTC. This codes for CASSPRPGPQETQYF. This chain links TRBV5-1 with TRBJ2-5; D call uncertain. The CDR3 is 15 amino acids. The V end was cut by 4 bases, the J end by 1 base, with 14 bases between. CDR1 is SGHRS, CDR2 YFSETQ, per germline. Full variable domain (missing parts from reference TRBV5-1 and TRBJ2-5): KAGVTQTPRYLIKTRGQQVTLSCSPISGHRSVSWYQQTPGQGLQFLFEYFSETQRNKGNFPGRFSGRQFSNSRSEMNVSTLELGDSALYLCASSPRPGPQETQYFGPGTRLLVL.